This T cell receptor (beta chain) is from a study of blood T cell repertoires in COVID-19. Looking at the study overall: Acute and convalescent COVID-19 specimens originated in the United States, Italy and Spain. T cells, B-cell-depleted T cells, or PBMCs provided the cDNA or gDNA that served as material.

Only in-frame clones appear in the TCRdb table, and some are missing; sequencing was by immunoSEQ multiplex PCR. This table holds some 64,000 clones, roughly 86% found once. Specimen: peripheral blood. The sequence came from a middle-aged man with active COVID-19.

CDR3 sequence (DNA): TGTGCCAGCAGCCCAGAGCGTCGGGTGGCTTTCTTT. This gives the protein CASSPERRVAFF. V is TRBV11-2 and J is TRBJ1-1, with D hard to call. V lost 5 bases and J lost 11, with 15 bases in between. The V gene's germline CDR1 is SGHAT and CDR2 FQNNGV. This CDR3 has 12 residues.